A selection of T cell receptor beta chains follows, all from one sample in a study of CXCR3-negative and CXCR3-positive naive CD8 T cells. TCRdb reprocessed the 5' RACE reads and keeps a single row for each CDR3 protein, giving no DNA. The ten most abundant clones cover around 1.7% of a sample with approximately 100,000 distinct CDR3 sequences. The source material was naive CXCR3- CD8+ T cells from blood. The origin of the receptors is a human donor in good health. Some clones in this sample may be carry-over from other donors' samples. CDR3s include the opening cysteine and the closing phenylalanine or tryptophan. The order of the fields is CDR3 protein, V gene, J gene.

CASTYQVEQFF	TRBV6-2/TRBV6-3	TRBJ2-1
CSVDGLDTGELFF	TRBV29-1	TRBJ2-2
CASSSSGTSAADTQYF	TRBV6-4	TRBJ2-3
CASSSVSGEPYFEQYF	TRBV28	TRBJ2-1
CASSAPGGMNTEAFF	TRBV11-3	TRBJ1-1
CASSLTGGNADTQYF	TRBV28	TRBJ2-3
CASSLGLAAEQYF	TRBV12-3/TRBV12-4	TRBJ2-7
CASSPSPQGSHEQYF	TRBV7-2	TRBJ2-7
CASSLLGRSGRSTGELFF	TRBV28	TRBJ2-2
CASSVSQAVGTNTGELFF	TRBV2	TRBJ2-2
CASSLVMLAVQRATDTQYF	TRBV5-1	TRBJ2-3
CSARDLGRGQYEQYF	TRBV20-1	TRBJ2-7
CSVETYNEQFF	TRBV29-1	TRBJ2-1
CASSIATGHPYEQYF	TRBV19	TRBJ2-7
CASRTQLAGGLETQYF	TRBV7-9	TRBJ2-5
CSARIPRSPYEQYF	TRBV20-1	TRBJ2-7
CSARVFLYNEQFF	TRBV20-1	TRBJ2-1
CACGTGGAEQYF	TRBV30	TRBJ2-7
CASSLRISYEQYF	TRBV12-3/TRBV12-4	TRBJ2-1
CSVEREGYEQYF	TRBV29-1	TRBJ2-7
CASSYQDRGGYTF	TRBV12-3/TRBV12-4	TRBJ1-2
CASSTDRAYTGELFF	TRBV6-2/TRBV6-3	TRBJ2-2
CSVNETPYGYTF	TRBV29-1	TRBJ1-2
CASSSGQGRGSYNEQFF	TRBV28	TRBJ2-1
CASSAGGSSTDTQYF	TRBV4-1	TRBJ2-3
CASSARIKNIQYF	TRBV11-3	TRBJ2-4
CASSLPASSYGYTF	TRBV7-9	TRBJ1-2
CASSLDGGRERYEQYF	TRBV28	TRBJ2-7
CSVVGQQNTEAFF	TRBV29-1	TRBJ1-1
CATSSEAGEGYEQYF	TRBV15	TRBJ2-7
CASSHLTSSYEQYF	TRBV5-1	TRBJ2-7
CASSSAAGTGETQYF	TRBV5-4	TRBJ2-5
CSVAGLAGAGEQFF	TRBV29-1	TRBJ2-1